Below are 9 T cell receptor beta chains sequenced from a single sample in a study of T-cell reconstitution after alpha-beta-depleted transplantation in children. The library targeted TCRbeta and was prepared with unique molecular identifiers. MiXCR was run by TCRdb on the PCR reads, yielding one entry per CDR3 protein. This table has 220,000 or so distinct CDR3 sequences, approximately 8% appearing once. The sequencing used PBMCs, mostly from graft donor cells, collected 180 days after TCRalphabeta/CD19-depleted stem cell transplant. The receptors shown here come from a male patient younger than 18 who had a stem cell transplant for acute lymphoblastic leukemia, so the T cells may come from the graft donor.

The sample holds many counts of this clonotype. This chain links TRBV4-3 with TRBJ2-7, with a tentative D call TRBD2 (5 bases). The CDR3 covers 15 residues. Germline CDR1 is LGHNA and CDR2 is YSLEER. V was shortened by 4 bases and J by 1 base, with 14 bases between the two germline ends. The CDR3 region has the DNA TGCGCCAGCAGCCGAGAGGGCCGTGGGTCCTACGAGCAGTACTTC. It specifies CASSREGRGSYEQYF.

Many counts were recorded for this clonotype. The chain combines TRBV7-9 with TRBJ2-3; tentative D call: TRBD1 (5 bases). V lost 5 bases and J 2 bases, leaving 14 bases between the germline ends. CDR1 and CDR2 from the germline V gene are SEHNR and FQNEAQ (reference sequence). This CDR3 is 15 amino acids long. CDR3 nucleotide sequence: TGTGCCAGCAGCCCAGGGTCGTGGGTCACAGATACGCAGTATTTT. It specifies CASSPGSWVTDTQYF.

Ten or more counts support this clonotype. In DNA form, the CDR3 reads TGTGCCAGCAGTGAGGGACTTTCAAAAGATACGCAGTATTTT. Encoded protein: CASSEGLSKDTQYF. The chain is built from TRBV2 and TRBJ2-3, with a possible D match to TRBD2 (6 bases). The ends were cut back, 3 bases at V and 5 bases at J, with 12 bases in the middle. Germline loops: CDR1 SNHLY, CDR2 FYNNEI. The CDR3 totals 14 residues. Filled out from reference TRBV2 and TRBJ2-3, the complete variable domain reads EPEVTQTPSHQVTQMGQEVILRCVPISNHLYFYWYRQILGQKVEFLVSFYNNEISEKSEIFDDQFSVERPDGSNFTLKIRSTKLEDSAMYFCASSEGLSKDTQYFGPGTRLTVL.

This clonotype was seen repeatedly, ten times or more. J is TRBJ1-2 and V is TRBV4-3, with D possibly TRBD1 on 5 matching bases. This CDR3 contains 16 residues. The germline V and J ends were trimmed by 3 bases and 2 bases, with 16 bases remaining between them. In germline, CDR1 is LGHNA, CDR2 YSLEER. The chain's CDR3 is CASSHFLGEENYGYTF. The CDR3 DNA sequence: TGCGCCAGCAGCCACTTCCTGGGGGAGGAGAACTATGGCTACACCTTC.

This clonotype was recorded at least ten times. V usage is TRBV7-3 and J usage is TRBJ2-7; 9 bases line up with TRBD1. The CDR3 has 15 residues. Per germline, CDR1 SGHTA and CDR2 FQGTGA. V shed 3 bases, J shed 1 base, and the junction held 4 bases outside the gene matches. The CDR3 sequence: CASSFTGGVSYEQYF. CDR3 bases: TGTGCCAGCAGCTTCACAGGGGGCGTTTCCTACGAGCAGTACTTC.

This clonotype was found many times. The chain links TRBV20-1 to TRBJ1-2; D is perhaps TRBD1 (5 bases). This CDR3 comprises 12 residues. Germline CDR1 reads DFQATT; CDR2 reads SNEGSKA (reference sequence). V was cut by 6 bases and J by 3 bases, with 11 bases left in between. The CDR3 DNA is TGCAGTGCCTGGGCGGGGGACTATGGCTACACCTTC. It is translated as CSAWAGDYGYTF.

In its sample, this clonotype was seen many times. The CDR3 region is CASSLTGTVEETQYF. The CDR3 coding sequence is TGCGCCAGCAGCTTGACCGGGACAGTCGAAGAGACCCAGTACTTC. The chain uses TRBV5-1 and TRBJ2-5; 7 nucleotides match TRBD1. The germline gives CDR1 SGHRS, CDR2 YFSETQ. The CDR3 has 15 residues. Trimming at V came to 1 base and at J to 3 bases, leaving 6 bases not matched to a gene.

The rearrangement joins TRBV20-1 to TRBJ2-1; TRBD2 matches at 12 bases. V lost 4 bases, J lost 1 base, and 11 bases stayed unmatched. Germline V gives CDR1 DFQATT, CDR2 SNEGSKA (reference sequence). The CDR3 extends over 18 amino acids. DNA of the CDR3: TGCAGTGCTAAGGAGACTAGCGGGAGAGTAGGGTCCTACAATGAGCAGTTCTTC. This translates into CSAKETSGRVGSYNEQFF.

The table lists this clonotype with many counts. The CDR3 sequence is CASSSNGVFLNTEAFF. CDR3 DNA sequence: TGTGCCAGCAGTTCGAATGGAGTCTTCCTGAACACTGAAGCTTTCTTT. The chain couples TRBV28 to TRBJ1-1, with unresolved D. V lost 4 bases, J lost 0 bases, and 15 bases lay in between. The length of the CDR3 is 16 residues. Per germline, CDR1 MDHEN and CDR2 SYDVKM.